Below, 14 T cell receptor beta chains from the same sample are listed, as sequenced in a study of shared clonotypes between healthy human individuals. Selected positively for CCR7 and CD45RO-negative, naive CD8 cells excluded terminally differentiated effector memory CD45RA+ cells. Clones were read by immunoSEQ multiplex PCR, and TCRdb kept only the in-frame ones, dropping some. The repertoire includes more than 2 million clones, about 95% of them detected once, and 1% to 1.3% sits in the top ten. Sequencing used naive CD8+ T cells sorted from blood. Receptors originate from a man between 18 and 29 years old in good health.

The chain joins TRBV9 to TRBJ2-7, with a weak D call TRBD1 (6 bases). Between the trimmed V and J ends, which lost 4 bases and 2 bases, there was a span of 16 bases. CDR1 SGDLS and CDR2 YYNGEE come from the germline V gene. The CDR3 sequence is 15 residues long. CDR3 protein: CASSPFRGSPYEQYF. CDR3 sequence (DNA): TGTGCCAGCAGCCCCTTTAGGGGGTCCCCCTACGAGCAGTACTTC.

This chain joins TRBV9 and TRBJ2-2; TRBD1 aligns across 10 bases. The germline V gene has CDR1 SGDLS and CDR2 YYNGEE. V lost 4 bases, J lost 6 bases, and 9 bases stayed unmatched. The CDR3 runs to 16 residues. The CDR3 nucleotides are TGTGCCAGCAGCAGCCGGGACAGGGGAGAAGCCGGGGAGCTGTTTTTT. As protein: CASSSRDRGEAGELFF.

The J gene is TRBJ2-7, the V gene TRBV1; the table's D call of TRBD2 was not tested on the DNA. TRBV1 is a pseudogene locus. This CDR3 region has 17 residues. The CDR3 region is CTSSRSDGLGYRDEQYF. The CDR3 DNA is TGCACCAGCAGCCGCTCGGATGGACTAGGGTATCGTGACGAGCAGTACTTC.

The CDR3 protein is CASSPTGGFGGYTF. CDR3 DNA sequence: TGTGCCAGCAGTCCGACAGGGGGGTTCGGGGGCTACACCTTC. V gene TRBV27 combines with J gene TRBJ1-2; 9 bases fit TRBD1. Per the germline V gene, CDR1 is MNHEY and CDR2 is SMNVEV (reference sequence). The CDR3 extends over 14 amino acids. The V gene end was trimmed by 5 bases and the J gene end by 8 bases; junction bases not matched to a gene: 9.

This clone was picked up one time. V is TRBV2 and J is TRBJ2-7, with D uncertain. V gave up 4 bases and J gave up 6 bases, with 10 bases separating them. CDR1 is SNHLY and CDR2 is FYNNEI in the germline V gene. This CDR3 spans 12 amino acids. CDR3 nucleotides: TGTGCCAGCAGTGTTTTAGGGCCCGAGCAGTACTTC. Amino acid sequence: CASSVLGPEQYF. Full variable domain (remainder filled in from reference TRBV2 and TRBJ2-7): EPEVTQTPSHQVTQMGQEVILRCVPISNHLYFYWYRQILGQKVEFLVSFYNNEISEKSEIFDDQFSVERPDGSNFTLKIRSTKLEDSAMYFCASSVLGPEQYFGPGTRLTVT.

The V gene is TRBV29-1, the J gene TRBJ2-7; tentative D call: TRBD1 (5 bases). There are 12 residues in the CDR3. Germline CDR1 reads SQVTM; CDR2 reads ANQGSEA. V dropped 3 bases and J dropped 3 bases, with 9 bases sitting between them. The CDR3 sequence is CSVDAGHYEQYF. In DNA, the CDR3 is TGCAGCGTTGACGCAGGACACTACGAGCAGTACTTC.

This sequence joins TRBV7-9 and TRBJ2-2; TRBD2 matches at 7 bases. From germline, CDR1 is SEHNR and CDR2 FQNEAQ (reference sequence). Germline trimming cut 3 bases from V and 1 base from J; bases unmatched to any gene: 8. The CDR3 spans 17 residues. In nucleotides, the CDR3 is TGTGCCAGCAGCTTTTCCAGCGGGGCTCTGAACACCGGGGAGCTGTTTTTT. Protein: CASSFSSGALNTGELFF.

On this clone itself: The identical CDR3 is also encoded by other nucleotide sequences in the sample. The rearrangement joins TRBV9 to TRBJ1-1; D uncertain. Germline CDR1 and CDR2: SGDLS and YYNGEE. This CDR3 comprises 13 residues. V dropped 0 bases and J dropped 5 bases, with 8 bases sitting between them. CDR3 in amino acids: CASSVGPRTEAFF. As DNA, the CDR3 is TGTGCCAGCAGCGTAGGTCCCCGAACTGAAGCTTTCTTT.

Points on this clone: Other DNA variants within this sample encode the same CDR3. The V gene is TRBV29-1, the J gene TRBJ2-2; D remains unclear. Per the germline V gene, CDR1 is SQVTM and CDR2 is ANQGSEA. This CDR3 spans 11 amino acids. Between the trimmed V and J ends, which lost 0 bases and 4 bases, there was a span of 0 bases. CDR3 coding DNA: TGCAGCGTTGAAGACACCGGGGAGCTGTTTTTT. It encodes CSVEDTGELFF.

This chain uses TRBV30 with TRBJ2-7, with D maybe TRBD2 (6 bases). Germline lookup yields CDR1 GTSNPN and CDR2 SVGIG (reference sequence). The CDR3 is 14 amino acids. V shed 2 bases and J shed 1 base, with 12 bases lying between them. In DNA form, the CDR3 reads TGTGCCTGGAGTTCAGAGGGGACTTCCTACGAGCAGTACTTC. Residues: CAWSSEGTSYEQYF.

The chain is built from TRBV11-2 and TRBJ2-3; the D is unclear. Germline V gene data show CDR1 as SGHAT and CDR2 as FQNNGV. V was trimmed by 1 base and J by 2 bases, leaving 13 bases between them. The CDR3 has 16 amino acids. CDR3 DNA sequence: TGTGCCAGCAGCTTAGTGGCCAGCACCCCCACAGATACGCAGTATTTT. It specifies CASSLVASTPTDTQYF.

This chain uses TRBV20-1 with TRBJ2-7; D is uncertain. Germline CDR1 and CDR2: DFQATT and SNEGSKA (reference sequence). The CDR3 spans 11 residues. The V gene lost 6 bases and the J gene lost 6 bases, with 12 bases spanning the gap. The CDR3 region has the DNA TGCAGTGCCGTCCTCTTGGGCGAGCAGTACTTC. Its translation: CSAVLLGEQYF.

The rearrangement joins TRBV7-9 to TRBJ1-2, with D possibly being TRBD1 (5 bases). Trimming removed 1 base at V and 4 bases at J, with 16 bases between. CDR3 length equals 16 residues. Germline loops: CDR1 SEHNR, CDR2 FQNEAQ (reference sequence). Here the CDR3 reads CASSLGTVGDFYGYTF. The DNA of the CDR3 is TGTGCCAGCAGCTTAGGCACCGTAGGGGACTTCTATGGCTACACCTTC.

Only one count was recorded for this clone. The chain has TRBV9 and TRBJ1-2, with TRBD1 identical over 9 bases. Germline assignment: CDR1 SGDLS and CDR2 YYNGEE. CDR3 length: 12 residues. V shed 3 bases, J shed 10 bases, and the junction held 4 bases outside the gene matches. Written as DNA, the CDR3 is TGTGCCAGCAGCGGGACAGGGGTGTACTACACCTTC. Translated: CASSGTGVYYTF.